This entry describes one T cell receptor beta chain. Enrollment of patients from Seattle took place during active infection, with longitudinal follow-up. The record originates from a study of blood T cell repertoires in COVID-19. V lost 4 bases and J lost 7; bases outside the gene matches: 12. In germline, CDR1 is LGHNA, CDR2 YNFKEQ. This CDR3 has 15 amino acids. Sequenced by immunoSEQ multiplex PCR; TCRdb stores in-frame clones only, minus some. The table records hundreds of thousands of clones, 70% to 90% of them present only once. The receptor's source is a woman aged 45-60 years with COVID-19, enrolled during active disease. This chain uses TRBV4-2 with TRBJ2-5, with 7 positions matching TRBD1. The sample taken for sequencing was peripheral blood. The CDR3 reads CASSLGGPRQGTQYF. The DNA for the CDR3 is TGTGCCAGCAGCCTAGGGGGCCCCCGTCAGGGGACCCAGTACTTC.